Each of the 21 T cell receptor beta chains below was sequenced from the same sample in a study of T cells after yellow fever vaccination. MiXCR, applied by TCRdb to the 5' RACE reads, yields one record per CDR3 protein. The sample lists approximately 300,000 distinct CDR3 sequences; about 6.9% were seen once. The sample in question was PBMCs, obtained more than 35 days after the first yellow fever vaccination. These receptors all come from a man between 18 and 29 years old who received the YFV17D yellow fever vaccine.

This clonotype was seen a few times. The genes are TRBV20-1 and TRBJ1-1; no firm D call. Germline V gene data show CDR1 as DFQATT and CDR2 as SNEGSKA (reference sequence). V was shortened by 5 bases and J by 4 bases, with 17 bases between the two germline ends. The CDR3 has 14 residues. Here the CDR3 reads CSADAGVRGTEAFF. The CDR3 coding sequence is TGCAGTGCTGATGCTGGGGTTAGAGGCACTGAAGCTTTCTTT.

The CDR3, as DNA: TGTGCCAGCAAAAAGGTCGCGTCAGGAATCACAGATACGCAGTATTTT. This gives the protein CASKKVASGITDTQYF. V and J are TRBV6-4 and TRBJ2-3; no reliable D call. V was pared by 7 bases and J by 2 bases, with 19 bases between. CDR1 and CDR2 (germline): MRHNA, SNTAGT. This CDR3 has 16 residues.

The chain has TRBV10-3 and TRBJ2-3, with D uncertain. Germline values: CDR1 ENHRY, CDR2 SYGVKD. This CDR3 contains 13 residues. The V and J ends lost 2 bases and 6 bases respectively, with 9 bases between them. This chain's CDR3 is CAISERAPDTQYF. CDR3 nucleotide sequence: TGTGCCATCAGTGAGCGGGCACCGGATACGCAGTATTTT.

V gene TRBV6-1 combines with J gene TRBJ1-5, with TRBD1 identical over 8 bases. The CDR3 is 18 amino acids. Germline loops: CDR1 MNHNS, CDR2 SASEGT. V was clipped by 8 bases and J by 4 bases; unmatched bases: 19. The CDR3 region is CASFPRTGTFRPNQPQHF. Here the CDR3 DNA reads TGTGCCAGCTTCCCCAGGACAGGGACCTTTCGCCCAAATCAGCCCCAGCATTTT.

This clonotype was counted between two and nine times. This rearrangement joins TRBV12-3 or TRBV12-4 to TRBJ2-1; no reliable D call. V dropped 4 bases and J dropped 8 bases, with 6 bases sitting between them. The CDR3 sequence is 11 residues long. CDR3 DNA sequence: TGTGCCAGCAGTTCTATGTATGAGCAGTTCTTC. This sequence encodes CASSSMYEQFF.

This clonotype was found a few times. The V call is TRBV20-1, the J call TRBJ2-3; 10 nucleotides line up with TRBD1. CDR1 and CDR2 (germline): DFQATT, SNEGSKA (reference sequence). The CDR3 loop spans 15 amino acids. The V and J ends lost 1 base and 0 bases, in that order; junction bases with no gene match: 1. This CDR3 reads CSARGQGASTDTQYF. CDR3 coding DNA: TGCAGTGCTAGAGGACAGGGGGCTAGCACAGATACGCAGTATTTT.

The V gene is TRBV29-1, the J gene TRBJ1-1; no definite D call. Germline V gives CDR1 SQVTM, CDR2 ANQGSEA. The CDR3 is 14 residues long. Trimming removed 3 bases from V and 3 bases from J, with 14 bases in between. As DNA, the CDR3 is TGCAGCGTTGAGGGAGATCGTACCTACACTGAAGCTTTCTTT. Its protein product is CSVEGDRTYTEAFF.

J is TRBJ2-7 and V is TRBV20-1, with 8 bases fitting TRBD2. Germline-derived CDR1 and CDR2 are DFQATT and SNEGSKA (reference sequence). The CDR3 has 14 amino acids. The V segment lost 0 bases and the J segment 5 bases; nucleotides outside the gene matches: 6. CDR3 bases: TGCAGTGCTAGAGATCGGGAGGGTTCGCACGAGCAGTACGTC. It translates to CSARDREGSHEQYV.

The rearrangement links TRBV6-1 to TRBJ1-2, with D perhaps TRBD1 (5 bases). The V gene lost 6 bases and the J gene lost 4 bases, with 15 bases spanning the gap. CDR1 MNHNS and CDR2 SASEGT come from the germline V gene. The CDR3 extends over 14 amino acids. For the CDR3, the DNA is TGTGCCAGCAGCCGCGGGGGGTTGAGCTATGGCTACACCTTC. It yields the protein CASSRGGLSYGYTF.

This chain joins TRBV6-4 and TRBJ1-1; the match to TRBD1 covers 9 bases. The CDR3 contains 15 residues. Trimming at V came to 6 bases and at J to 1 base, leaving 6 bases not matched to a gene. From germline, CDR1 is MRHNA and CDR2 SNTAGT. Here the CDR3 DNA reads TGTGCCAGCAGAAAACAGGGGGCACCGAACACTGAAGCTTTCTTT. It codes for CASRKQGAPNTEAFF.

V and J are TRBV12-3 or TRBV12-4 and TRBJ2-2, with TRBD1 matching over 11 bases. The ends lost 5 bases at V and 5 bases at J; junction bases unmatched: 4. The CDR3 spans 15 residues. In DNA form, the CDR3 reads TGTGCCAGCAGTGGGACAGGGGGTTGGACCGGGGAGCTGTTTTTT. It specifies CASSGTGGWTGELFF.

The J gene is TRBJ1-5, the V gene TRBV28, with 7 nucleotides matching TRBD1. Germline assignment: CDR1 MDHEN and CDR2 SYDVKM. The ends lost 6 bases at V and 0 bases at J; junction bases unmatched: 2. The CDR3 extends over 14 amino acids. The CDR3 coding sequence is TGTGCCAGCAGAGCAGGGGGTAGCAATCAGCCCCAGCATTTT. This encodes CASRAGGSNQPQHF.

This clonotype was detected many times. J is TRBJ2-1 and V is TRBV7-2, with TRBD2 identical over 7 bases. This CDR3 has 13 residues. V was pared by 4 bases and J by 5 bases, with 2 bases of the junction left unmatched. The germline V gene has CDR1 SGHTA and CDR2 FQGNSA. CDR3 residues: CASSSGLNNEQFF. The CDR3 DNA follows: TGTGCCAGCAGCTCGGGACTAAACAATGAGCAGTTCTTC.

Ten or more counts support this clonotype. The CDR3 protein is CATPAESYEQYV. Written as DNA, the CDR3 is TGCGCCACCCCGGCGGAATCCTACGAGCAGTACGTC. V and J are TRBV5-1 and TRBJ2-7; D gene ambiguous. Germline CDR1 reads SGHRS; CDR2 reads YFSETQ. The CDR3 is made up of 12 amino acids. V lost 9 bases and J lost 1, with 11 bases in between.

A few counts support this clonotype. The rearrangement uses TRBV4-1 and TRBJ2-7; 8 positions match TRBD1. The CDR3 is 15 amino acids. Per germline, CDR1 MGHRA and CDR2 YSYEKL. Unmatched junction bases numbered 5, after V lost 0 bases and J lost 4 bases. This chain's CDR3 is CASSQDPGQVYEQYF. The CDR3, as DNA: TGCGCCAGCAGCCAAGACCCGGGACAGGTATACGAGCAGTACTTC.

The CDR3: CSAWTSGGGGELFF. CDR3 DNA: TGCAGTGCGTGGACTAGCGGGGGCGGCGGGGAGCTGTTTTTT. The chain combines TRBV20-1 with TRBJ2-2, with TRBD2 matching 13 bases. V dropped 6 bases and J dropped 7; count of bases not matched to a gene: 5. The CDR3 contains 14 residues. Germline CDR1 is DFQATT and CDR2 is SNEGSKA (reference sequence).

This chain links TRBV5-4 with TRBJ2-2; TRBD1 matches 7 bases. Per the germline V gene, CDR1 is SGHNT and CDR2 is YYREEE (reference sequence). V dropped 0 bases and J dropped 7; count of bases not matched to a gene: 6. This CDR3 comprises 15 residues. Written as DNA, the CDR3 is TGTGCCAGCAGCTTGGACAGGGGTCAGAGCGGGGAGCTGTTTTTT. This sequence encodes CASSLDRGQSGELFF.

Only a few counts were recorded for this clonotype. The chain recombines TRBV7-2 with TRBJ2-1, with D perhaps matching TRBD2 (5 bases). The CDR3 sequence is 14 residues long. Deletions cut 0 bases from V and 6 bases from J, with 9 bases between. From germline, CDR1 is SGHTA and CDR2 FQGNSA. CDR3 coding DNA: TGTGCCAGCAGCTTAGCGCGGGCTTTCAATGAGCAGTTCTTC. Translating gives CASSLARAFNEQFF.

This chain joins TRBV7-3 and TRBJ2-3; 7 bases agree with TRBD1. The germline gives CDR1 SGHTA, CDR2 FQGTGA. V dropped 6 bases and J dropped 2; count of bases not matched to a gene: 8. The CDR3 covers 15 residues. CDR3 loop: CASSQRTGNTDTQYF. The DNA of the CDR3 is TGTGCCAGCAGTCAACGGACAGGAAACACAGATACGCAGTATTTT.

The chain combines TRBV7-8 with TRBJ2-6; D not resolved. V was pared by 1 base and J by 4 bases, with 17 bases between. The germline CDR1 and CDR2 sequences are SGHVS and FQNEAQ. The CDR3 has 18 residues. The CDR3 nucleotides read TGTGCCAGCAGCTTAGGGGATATCAGTCAGGCCGGGGCCAACGTCCTGACTTTC. Amino acids: CASSLGDISQAGANVLTF.

The genes are TRBV7-9 and TRBJ2-2; no firm D call. In germline, CDR1 is SEHNR, CDR2 FQNEAQ (reference sequence). V was cut by 2 bases and J by 5 bases, with 6 bases left in between. The CDR3 has 13 residues. In nucleotides, the CDR3 is TGTGCCAGCAGCTTATTATGGACCGGGGAGCTGTTTTTT. Encoded protein: CASSLLWTGELFF.